The 18 T cell receptor beta chains presented below share a single source sample, sequenced in a study of blood T cell repertoires in COVID-19. TCRdb's table, derived via immunoSEQ multiplex PCR, lists solely in-frame clones and lacks some. Among over 200,000 clones listed, roughly 86% were seen once. The specimen sequenced was peripheral blood. All receptors come from a man between 35 and 55 years old who had recovered from COVID-19.

The chain uses TRBV27 and TRBJ2-2, with a possible D match to TRBD2 (5 bases). Trimming took off 2 bases at V and 4 bases at J, with 8 bases between the two ends. The CDR3 is made up of 14 amino acids. Per the germline V gene, CDR1 is MNHEY and CDR2 is SMNVEV (reference sequence). CDR3 coding DNA: TGTGCCAGCAGTTTACAAGCGGCCACCGGGGAGCTGTTTTTT. Translating it yields CASSLQAATGELFF.

CDR3 protein: CASLFPGGRTDTQYF. The CDR3 bases are TGTGCCAGCCTCTTTCCGGGGGGCCGCACAGATACGCAGTATTTT. The chain recombines TRBV2 with TRBJ2-3; D is possibly TRBD2 (7 bases). CDR1 is SNHLY and CDR2 is FYNNEI in the germline V gene. Trimming removed 8 bases at V and 1 base at J, with 16 bases between. CDR3 size: 15 residues.

The sample holds one count of this clone. The chain carries TRBV19 and TRBJ1-4, with D possibly TRBD1 on 6 matching bases. With 8 bases removed from V and 4 bases from J, the gap between germline ends came to 11 bases. Germline assignment: CDR1 LNHDA and CDR2 SQIVND (reference sequence). This CDR3 has 13 amino acids. CDR3 in DNA: TGTGCCAGTCAAACAGGGTTTAATGAAAAACTGTTTTTT. This encodes CASQTGFNEKLFF.

This chain uses TRBV13 with TRBJ2-7; D remains unclear. Germline V gives CDR1 PRHDT, CDR2 FYEKMQ (reference sequence). V shed 9 bases and J shed 2 bases, with 14 bases lying between them. CDR3 length: 13 residues. CDR3 protein: CASRQSTAYEQYF. In DNA form, the CDR3 reads TGTGCCAGTAGGCAATCGACTGCCTACGAGCAGTACTTC.

The chain links TRBV6-5 to TRBJ1-2, with 7 bases aligning to TRBD1. V lost 5 bases, J lost 0 bases, and 6 bases stayed unmatched. The CDR3 runs to 15 residues. Germline lookup yields CDR1 MNHEY and CDR2 SVGAGI. CDR3 protein: CASSPGTAANYGYTF. The CDR3 region has the DNA TGTGCCAGCAGTCCCGGGACAGCCGCTAACTATGGCTACACCTTC.

The table lists this clone with a count of one. V gene TRBV27 combines with J gene TRBJ2-7; TRBD1 matches at 9 bases. This CDR3 comprises 11 residues. The germline V gene has CDR1 MNHEY and CDR2 SMNVEV (reference sequence). The trim removed 8 bases at V and 6 bases at J, leaving 2 bases unmatched. The CDR3 here is CASETGGEQYF. The CDR3 bases are TGTGCCAGCGAGACAGGGGGCGAGCAGTACTTC.

This clone came up a few times. V gene TRBV18 combines with J gene TRBJ1-2; 10 positions agree with TRBD1. V lost 3 bases and J lost 8; bases outside the gene matches: 6. The CDR3 runs 14 residues. Germline CDR1 reads KGHSH; CDR2 reads LQKENI. The CDR3 DNA is TGTGCCAGCTCACCGGATCGGGACAGGGGCGGCTACACCTTC. This encodes CASSPDRDRGGYTF.

V gene TRBV11-2 combines with J gene TRBJ2-7, with D possibly matching TRBD2 (6 bases). The CDR3 sequence is 16 residues long. From germline, CDR1 is SGHAT and CDR2 FQNNGV. V lost 5 bases to trimming and J lost 5 bases, with 22 bases between them. The chain's CDR3 is CASSHGLAGGAHEQYF. CDR3 sequence (DNA): TGTGCCAGCAGCCATGGCCTGGCCGGGGGAGCCCACGAGCAGTACTTC.

This clone was found once. The chain has TRBV6-5 and TRBJ2-5, with D tentatively TRBD1 (5 bases). The CDR3 totals 15 residues. Germline-derived CDR1 and CDR2 are MNHEY and SVGAGI. V lost 2 bases, J lost 3 bases, and 13 bases lay in between. This CDR3 is CASSYRGYHKETQYF. The CDR3 DNA reads TGTGCCAGCAGTTACAGGGGCTATCACAAAGAGACCCAGTACTTC.

The V and J genes are TRBV10-1 and TRBJ2-5; D gene uncertain. Germline-derived CDR1 and CDR2 are WNHNN and SYGVQD (reference sequence). V lost 5 bases to trimming and J lost 5 bases, with 12 bases between them. CDR3 size: 13 residues. For the CDR3, the DNA is TGCGCCAGCAGTCTAATCCCATGGGAGACCCAGTACTTC. This codes for CASSLIPWETQYF.

This chain links TRBV19 with TRBJ1-3, with 7 bases identical to TRBD1. With 9 bases clipped from V and 4 bases from J, the junction kept 3 bases outside the gene matches. Germline CDR1 is LNHDA and CDR2 is SQIVND (reference sequence). This CDR3 comprises 12 residues. The CDR3 here is CASRDSGNTIYF. CDR3 nucleotides: TGTGCCAGCCGGGACAGCGGAAACACCATATATTTT.

This clone has only one observation. The J gene is TRBJ2-7, the V gene TRBV11-3; a possible D gene is TRBD1 (8 bases). The CDR3 length is 15 residues. Trimming removed 1 base from V and 2 bases from J, with 12 bases in between. Per germline, CDR1 SGHNT and CDR2 YENEEA. This CDR3 reads CASSLGTGRAYEQYF. The CDR3 nucleotides are TGTGCCAGCAGCTTAGGGACAGGGAGGGCCTACGAGCAGTACTTC.

This chain links TRBV11-2 with TRBJ1-1; unclear D gene. Germline assignment: CDR1 SGHAT and CDR2 FQNNGV. The CDR3 runs 13 residues. V lost 7 bases and J lost 6, with 15 bases in between. This CDR3 reads CASTDVAGAEAFF. The CDR3 coding sequence is TGTGCCAGCACCGACGTCGCGGGAGCTGAAGCTTTCTTT.

For this clone: The junction does not match germline at one end; this may be a read error. The J gene is TRBJ2-1, the V gene TRBV6-5; weak D call: TRBD1 (6 bases). The CDR3 loop spans 13 amino acids. CDR1 is MNHEY, CDR2 SVGAGI, per germline. DNA of the CDR3: TGTGCCAGCAGTTACTCGGGGGCGGTCCTCCCCATCTTC. Translating gives CASSYSGAVLPIF.

The chain employs TRBV30 and TRBJ2-7; a possible D gene is TRBD2 (6 bases). The CDR3 is made up of 13 amino acids. The V and J ends lost 6 bases and 5 bases respectively, with 17 bases between them. Germline lookup yields CDR1 GTSNPN and CDR2 SVGIG (reference sequence). The CDR3 protein is CACRGRSRHEQYF. CDR3 coding DNA: TGTGCCTGCCGAGGGAGGAGTCGGCACGAGCAGTACTTC.

The chain recombines TRBV6-4 with TRBJ1-2, with D possibly matching TRBD1 (5 bases). The CDR3 runs to 15 residues. The V end was cut by 0 bases, the J end by 7 bases, with 15 bases between. Germline V gene sequence: CDR1 MRHNA, CDR2 SNTAGT. CDR3 loop: CASSDSTGPRGGYTF. In nucleotides, the CDR3 is TGTGCCAGCAGTGACTCGACGGGCCCTAGGGGTGGCTACACCTTC.

This sequence joins TRBV5-1 and TRBJ2-1; 7 nucleotides line up with TRBD2. V trimming: 4 bases; J trimming: 5 bases; junction bases outside the gene matches: 9. CDR3 length: 15 amino acids. Germline assignment: CDR1 SGHRS and CDR2 YFSETQ. Written as DNA, the CDR3 is TGCGCCAGCAGCAATTCCGGGACTAAGGACAATGAGCAGTTCTTC. This gives the protein CASSNSGTKDNEQFF. Full variable domain (remainder filled in from reference TRBV5-1 and TRBJ2-1): KAGVTQTPRYLIKTRGQQVTLSCSPISGHRSVSWYQQTPGQGLQFLFEYFSETQRNKGNFPGRFSGRQFSNSRSEMNVSTLELGDSALYLCASSNSGTKDNEQFFGPGTRLTVL.

This clone was seen once. This chain uses TRBV27 with TRBJ1-1, with 8 bases lining up with TRBD1. The trim removed 2 bases at V and 6 bases at J, leaving 11 bases unmatched. Per germline, CDR1 MNHEY and CDR2 SMNVEV (reference sequence). The CDR3 has 16 amino acids. The CDR3 region is CASSLRHQGAGAEAFF. CDR3 bases: TGTGCCAGCAGTTTACGACATCAGGGGGCCGGCGCTGAAGCTTTCTTT.